This TCR beta chain was found in a study of T cell responses to AZD1222 COVID-19 vaccine. Study-level findings and limits: The repertoires were collected only after the peak T cell response.

Looked up from germline, CDR1 is LNHNV and CDR2 is YYDKDF (reference sequence). With 0 bases clipped from V and 7 bases from J, the junction kept 5 bases outside the gene matches. This CDR3 is 14 amino acids long. As concerns this clone: Its antigen is unidentified.

The data were produced by immunoSEQ multiplex PCR, yet TCRdb's version contains in-frame clones alone and is incomplete. This sample has around 70,000 clones, with roughly 85% found just once. This receptor was identified in an adult in good health. The chain has TRBV15 and TRBJ2-5; 7 bases are a match to TRBD2. This specimen consisted of peripheral blood, obtained on day 0 of AZD1222 vaccination. CDR3 sequence (DNA): TGTGCCACCAGCAGAGAGCGGGGGAATCGGACCCAGTACTTC. Translating gives CATSRERGNRTQYF.